Shown below are 17 T cell receptor beta chains from a single sample sequenced in a study of tissue T cells after allogeneic stem cell transplantation. Sequenced by immunoSEQ multiplex PCR; TCRdb stores in-frame clones only, minus some. The repertoire holds nearly 50,000 clones, with roughly four fifths as singletons. The sample consisted of sorted cells pooled from one or two spleens. The receptor set was obtained from a pool of C57BL/6 mice in good health.

In the case of this clone: Gene names are the mouse ones. Coverage ceases 1 residue before the CDR3 finishes, and the germline J gene fills in the end. The rearrangement uses TRBV31 and TRBJ2-3; 12 nucleotides line up with TRBD2. Germline assignment: CDR1 GKSSPN and CDR2 SITVG. V lost 4 bases, J lost 0 bases, and 8 bases stayed unmatched. The CDR3 runs 17 residues. This chain's CDR3 is CAWTPGTGGPSAETLYF. The sequenced CDR3 bases are TGTGCCTGGACCCCCGGGACTGGGGGGCCTAGTGCAGAAACGCTGTAT.

This clone was recorded a few times. The gene names given are mouse names. The read halts 1 residue ahead of the CDR3 end, with the missing end drawn from the germline J gene. The chain combines TRBV16 with TRBJ2-7; a weak D match, TRBD2 (6 bases). The CDR3 consists of 14 residues. Trimming removed 1 base from V and 3 bases from J, with 10 bases in between. Germline V gene lookup returns CDR1 SGHSA and CDR2 FRNQAP. The DNA read from the CDR3 is TGTGCAAGCAGCTTAGCGGGGGGAGTCTATGAACAGTAC. Protein product: CASSLAGGVYEQY. The full CDR3 is CASSLAGGVYEQYF.

Note on this clone: Mouse names are used for the genes. The read terminates 1 residue before the CDR3 end, so the remaining end is supplied by the germline J gene. The gene calls are TRBV1 and TRBJ2-1, with TRBD2 matching over 11 bases. This CDR3 has 16 residues. Trimming at V came to 1 base and at J to 2 bases, leaving 1 base not matched to a gene. Germline CDR1 and CDR2: NSQYPW and LRSPGD (reference sequence). CDR3 region: CTCSAALGGHYAEQFF. The CDR3 bases that were read are TGCACCTGCAGTGCAGCACTGGGGGGGCACTATGCTGAGCAGTTC.

As regards this clone: The gene names given are mouse names. The DNA ends 1 residue before the CDR3 does, and the rest of the CDR3 is filled in from the germline J gene. The same CDR3 arises from other DNA sequences in this sample as well. V is TRBV19 and J is TRBJ2-7; D may be TRBD1 (5 bases). Germline CDR1 and CDR2: FNHDT and SITEND (reference sequence). Trimming took off 2 bases at V and 4 bases at J, with 7 bases between the two ends. The CDR3 is 12 amino acids. Here the CDR3 reads CASSIRGYEQYF. CDR3 DNA (partial): TGTGCCAGCAGTATTAGGGGATATGAACAGTAC.

Details on this clone: Mouse gene names and germline throughout. Read sequence stops 1 residue before the CDR3 end, and the germline J gene provides the missing end. The V and J genes are TRBV13-2 and TRBJ2-2; 9 bases agree with TRBD1. Per germline, CDR1 NNHNN and CDR2 SYGAGS (reference sequence). V lost 0 bases to trimming and J lost 7 bases; unmatched junction nucleotides: 4. The length of the CDR3 is 15 residues. The CDR3 bases that were read are TGTGCCAGCGGTGATGGTACAGGGGGCGGCGGGCAGCTCTAC. Translated: CASGDGTGGGGQLY. The CDR3 as a whole reads CASGDGTGGGGQLYF.

Comments on this clone: Genes and germline come from the mouse. The CDR3 extends 1 residue past the end of the read, so its final part is completed from the germline J gene. The genes are TRBV3 and TRBJ2-1; D might be TRBD1 or TRBD2, each matching 5 bases. The CDR3 is made up of 15 amino acids. From germline, CDR1 is SNHLY and CDR2 FYNGKV (reference sequence). V was trimmed by 3 bases and J by 1 base, leaving 10 bases between them. The CDR3: CASSFHRDNYAEQFF. The covered CDR3 bases are TGTGCCAGCAGCTTCCACCGGGACAACTATGCTGAGCAGTTC.

Details on this clone: Gene names refer to mouse genes. Read sequence stops 1 residue before the CDR3 end, and the germline J gene provides the missing end. V and J are TRBV31 and TRBJ1-2; possibly TRBD1 for D (6 bases). The V gene's germline CDR1 is GKSSPN and CDR2 SITVG. V lost 1 base and J 2 bases, leaving 8 bases between the germline ends. The CDR3 is 13 residues long. CDR3 region: CAWSRQGNSDYTF. Incomplete CDR3 DNA: TGTGCCTGGAGTCGGCAGGGGAACTCCGACTACACC.

On this clone: Here the gene names and germline are mouse. The CDR3 is CTCSADGRERAETLYF. CDR3 bases read: TGCACCTGCAGTGCAGATGGCAGGGAGCGTGCAGAAACGCTGTAT. V gene TRBV1 combines with J gene TRBJ2-3, with D maybe TRBD1 (5 bases). The CDR3 extends 1 residue past the end of the read, so its final part is completed from the germline J gene. Germline V gene lookup returns CDR1 NSQYPW and CDR2 LRSPGD (reference sequence). The CDR3 length is 16 residues. Trimming took 0 bases from V and 1 from J, leaving 11 bases between them.

Notes on this clone: Gene names refer to mouse genes. The read terminates 1 residue before the CDR3 end, so the remaining end is supplied by the germline J gene. This chain links TRBV16 with TRBJ1-2; the D gene is possibly TRBD1 (5 bases). Trimming left V 1 base short and J 0 bases short, with 9 bases between. CDR1 is SGHSA, CDR2 FRNQAP, per germline. The CDR3 totals 15 residues. The CDR3 loop reads CASSLVPGTNSDYTF. The CDR3 DNA, read in part, is TGTGCAAGCAGCTTAGTCCCAGGGACAAACTCCGACTACACC.

As concerns this clone: Gene names are mouse gene names. The read terminates 1 residue ahead of where the CDR3 ends, so the germline J gene completes it. The genes are TRBV13-2 and TRBJ2-5; TRBD2 is a possible D gene (7 bases). Germline loops: CDR1 NNHNN, CDR2 SYGAGS (reference sequence). This CDR3 has 15 amino acids. Trimming took 1 base from V and 0 from J, leaving 9 bases between them. The CDR3 loop is CASGDRGANQDTQYF. The DNA read from the CDR3 is TGTGCCAGCGGTGATCGGGGGGCCAACCAAGACACCCAGTAC.

Concerning this clone itself: The gene symbols are mouse symbols. The read is 1 residue too short to cover the CDR3 end, so that end is filled in from the germline J gene. The chain is built from TRBV4 and TRBJ2-1; 13 bases agree with TRBD2. V lost 5 bases to trimming and J lost 3 bases; unmatched junction nucleotides: 4. This CDR3 is built from 16 residues. Germline V gene data show CDR1 as LGHDT and CDR2 as YNNKQL (reference sequence). CDR3 protein: CASSPGLGGLYAEQFF. The CDR3 DNA, read in part, is TGTGCCAGCAGCCCCGGACTGGGGGGGCTCTATGCTGAGCAGTTC. Using reference TRBV4 and TRBJ2-1 for the parts outside the CDR3, the full variable domain is ETAVFQTPNYHVTQVGNEVSFNCKQTLGHDTMYWYKQDSKKLLKIMFSYNNKQLIVNETVPRRFSPQSSDKAHLNLRIKSVEPEDSAVYLCASSPGLGGLYAEQFFGPGTRLTVL.

As for this clone: Gene names and germline match the mouse. Coverage ceases 1 residue before the CDR3 finishes, and the germline J gene fills in the end. The rearrangement uses TRBV26 and TRBJ2-5, with TRBD1 matching over 8 bases. CDR1 and CDR2 (germline): KGHPV, FQNQEV (reference sequence). J was trimmed by 0 bases and V by 6 bases; bases with no gene match: 5. This CDR3 has 15 amino acids. The CDR3: CASSPRQGNQDTQYF. CDR3 bases read: TGTGCCAGCAGCCCCCGACAGGGGAACCAAGACACCCAGTAC.

Concerning this clone itself: The gene names given are mouse names. The missing CDR3 end, 1 residue past where the read stops, is filled in from the germline J gene. J is TRBJ2-1 and V is TRBV15, with D uncertain. Germline values: CDR1 SGHND, CDR2 FRSKSL. V lost 6 bases to trimming and J lost 1 base, with 7 bases between them. The CDR3 loop spans 13 amino acids. Partial CDR3 DNA: TGTGCCAGCAGCCCCGGGAACTATGCTGAGCAGTTC. It encodes CASSPGNYAEQF. The full CDR3 protein reads CASSPGNYAEQFF.

Only one count was recorded for this clone. Gene names refer to mouse genes. The DNA ends 1 residue before the CDR3 does, and the rest of the CDR3 is filled in from the germline J gene. The rearrangement links TRBV16 to TRBJ1-1, with D tentatively TRBD1 (5 bases). Deletions cut 1 base from V and 0 bases from J, with 9 bases between. The CDR3 is 15 residues long. The germline CDR1 and CDR2 sequences are SGHSA and FRNQAP. CDR3 DNA, as far as it was read: TGTGCAAGCAGCTTAGCCGGGGGATCAAACACAGAAGTCTTC. Residues: CASSLAGGSNTEVF. The entire CDR3 protein reads CASSLAGGSNTEVFF.

With regard to this clone: Gene names refer to mouse genes. Read sequence stops 1 residue before the CDR3 end, and the germline J gene provides the missing end. This sequence joins TRBV13-3 and TRBJ1-5; D not resolved. There are 16 residues in the CDR3. CDR1 NNHDY and CDR2 SYVADS come from the germline V gene. V was shortened by 0 bases and J by 0 bases, with 10 bases between the two germline ends. CDR3: CASSDARGNNNQAPLF. CDR3 bases read: TGTGCCAGCAGTGATGCGAGAGGGAATAACAACCAGGCTCCGCTT.

Of note for this clone: Germline and genes here are mouse. The sequenced part of the CDR3 DNA is TGTGCAAGCAGCCGAGGGACTGGGGGGCACTCCTATGAACAGTAC. This sequence encodes CASSRGTGGHSYEQY. The complete CDR3 protein is CASSRGTGGHSYEQYF. The chain is built from TRBV16 and TRBJ2-7; 12 bases fit TRBD2. The sequence runs out 1 residue before the end of the CDR3; the remainder is reconstructed from the germline J gene. Looked up from germline, CDR1 is SGHSA and CDR2 is FRNQAP. V lost 5 bases and J lost 0; bases outside the gene matches: 5. This CDR3 region has 16 residues.

Remarks on this clone: Genes here carry mouse names. The read ends 1 residue before the CDR3 terminus; that terminus is restored from the germline J gene. The chain recombines TRBV12-2 with TRBJ2-7, with D unresolved. The V gene lost 0 bases and the J gene lost 4 bases, with 6 bases spanning the gap. The CDR3 covers 12 residues. Germline lookup yields CDR1 SGHLS and CDR2 HYDKME. CDR3 DNA (partial): TGTGCCAGCTCTCTCGGGAGATATGAACAGTAC. This translates into CASSLGRYEQY. In full, the CDR3 reads CASSLGRYEQYF.